This passage covers 11 T cell receptor beta chains from one sample sequenced in a study of OX40 agonist ivuxolimab in advanced cancers. Libraries were prepared by immunoSEQ multiplex PCR; TCRdb keeps only in-frame clonotypes and omits some of them. The table lists tens of thousands of clones, approximately 91% of them singletons. The source material was CD4+ or CD8+ T cells sorted from blood, sampled in a trial of the OX40 agonist ivuxolimab. The receptors come from an adult with an advanced solid tumor such as melanoma, head and neck, liver or kidney cancer.

The rearrangement links TRBV25-1 to TRBJ2-3; D is unresolved. Between the trimmed V and J ends, which lost 1 base and 2 bases, there was a span of 4 bases. CDR1 is MGHDK, CDR2 SYGVNS, per germline. CDR3 length equals 13 residues. CDR3 protein: CASSESTTDTQYF. The CDR3 region has the DNA TGTGCCAGCAGTGAATCAACCACAGATACGCAGTATTTT.

The chain combines TRBV7-6 with TRBJ2-5; 8 positions match TRBD2. This CDR3 has 15 amino acids. The ends lost 4 bases at V and 5 bases at J; junction bases unmatched: 9. The germline V gene has CDR1 SGHVS and CDR2 FNYEAQ. In DNA form, the CDR3 reads TGTGCCAGCAGCTCTTCCGGGACTAGTGGGGAGACCCAGTACTTC. It codes for CASSSSGTSGETQYF.

V gene TRBV7-8 combines with J gene TRBJ2-7, with D perhaps TRBD1 (5 bases). This CDR3 is built from 14 residues. Germline CDR1 reads SGHVS; CDR2 reads FQNEAQ. With 2 bases removed from V and 2 bases from J, the gap between germline ends came to 10 bases. CDR3 amino acids: CASSLNPDTYEQYF. For the CDR3, the DNA is TGTGCCAGCAGCTTAAATCCGGACACCTACGAGCAGTACTTC.

The chain couples TRBV7-9 to TRBJ1-1; possible D gene TRBD1, 5 bases. V was cut by 5 bases and J by 3 bases, with 16 bases left in between. Germline V lookup: CDR1 SEHNR, CDR2 FQNEAQ (reference sequence). This CDR3 region has 15 residues. The CDR3 loop is CASSPAGAGDTEAFF. The CDR3 nucleotides are TGTGCCAGCAGCCCAGCCGGGGCCGGGGACACTGAAGCTTTCTTT.

This chain uses TRBV28 with TRBJ2-1, with TRBD2 matching over 9 bases. The CDR3 runs to 15 residues. The germline V gene encodes CDR1 MDHEN and CDR2 SYDVKM. With V trimmed by 2 bases and J by 6 bases, 5 bases remained unmatched. The CDR3 protein is CASSLGSGSLNEQFF. Written as DNA, the CDR3 is TGTGCCAGCAGTTTAGGTAGCGGGAGCCTCAATGAGCAGTTCTTC.

The V call is TRBV18, the J call TRBJ2-1; 10 bases are a match to TRBD2. This CDR3 region has 14 residues. V dropped 4 bases and J dropped 5; count of bases not matched to a gene: 2. The germline gives CDR1 KGHSH, CDR2 LQKENI. The CDR3 here is CASSLAGGDNEQFF. CDR3 nucleotide sequence: TGTGCCAGCTCACTAGCGGGAGGAGACAATGAGCAGTTCTTC.

V is TRBV11-2 and J is TRBJ2-7; 10 nucleotides match TRBD2. The V gene end was trimmed by 1 base and the J gene end by 2 bases; junction bases not matched to a gene: 2. This CDR3 comprises 15 residues. Germline values: CDR1 SGHAT, CDR2 FQNNGV. Written as DNA, the CDR3 is TGTGCCAGCAGCTTAGGGACTAGCGGTACCTACGAGCAGTACTTC. Translating it yields CASSLGTSGTYEQYF.

The V call is TRBV25-1, the J call TRBJ1-2; no clear D. The CDR3 length is 13 residues. V lost 8 bases and J lost 5, with 15 bases in between. CDR1 and CDR2 (germline): MGHDK, SYGVNS. CDR3 loop: CASGPVGAYGYTF. The DNA for the CDR3 is TGTGCCAGCGGTCCGGTGGGCGCGTATGGCTACACCTTC.

The V and J genes are TRBV9 and TRBJ2-5; tentative D call: TRBD1 (6 bases). CDR3 size: 14 residues. Per the germline V gene, CDR1 is SGDLS and CDR2 is YYNGEE. The V gene lost 1 base and the J gene lost 5 bases, with 12 bases spanning the gap. CDR3 DNA sequence: TGTGCCAGCAGCGTATTTCAGGGGACGGAGACCCAGTACTTC. It specifies CASSVFQGTETQYF.

The gene calls are TRBV11-3 and TRBJ2-1, with 7 nucleotides matching TRBD2. The germline V gene encodes CDR1 SGHNT and CDR2 YENEEA. J gave up 2 bases and V 5 bases, and 9 bases lay outside the gene matches. CDR3 length equals 16 residues. Here the CDR3 reads CASSLNRGGTYNEQFF. CDR3 nucleotides: TGTGCCAGCAGCCTCAATCGCGGGGGAACCTACAATGAGCAGTTCTTC.

The CDR3 DNA is TGTGCCAGCAGTTTATTTTTTGGGGGGGACAGGGTCTACGAGCAGTACTTC. It encodes CASSLFFGGDRVYEQYF. The chain uses TRBV28 and TRBJ2-7, with 9 bases that match TRBD1. Germline lookup yields CDR1 MDHEN and CDR2 SYDVKM. With 1 base clipped from V and 3 bases from J, the junction kept 10 bases outside the gene matches. This CDR3 contains 17 residues.